The 24 T cell receptor beta chains given below trace back to one sample, sequenced in a study of Ad26.COV2.S vaccination and SARS-CoV-2 variants. Sample treatment: some 19 received Ad26.COV2.S at low or high dose, single or two shots; about 5 received placebo; per-sample allocation not given. Samples analyzed were those drawn on day 63 after the first vaccine or placebo injection. Data came from immunoSEQ multiplex PCR; TCRdb stores just in-frame clones and leaves some out. The sample records roughly 350,000 clones, approximately 90% being singletons. Sequenced here: peripheral blood, sampled in a trial of Ad26.COV2.S vaccine versus placebo. The receptors stem from a person between 18 and 60 years old who received the Ad26.COV2.S COVID-19 vaccine or a placebo.

The chain couples TRBV27 to TRBJ1-2; 7 positions agree with TRBD1. The CDR3 has 15 amino acids. The J segment lost 3 bases and the V segment lost 2 bases, leaving 6 bases of the junction unmatched. Germline-derived CDR1 and CDR2 are MNHEY and SMNVEV (reference sequence). In DNA, the CDR3 is TGTGCCAGCAGTTTAACAGGGGATCCCTACTATGGCTACACCTTC. Translation gives CASSLTGDPYYGYTF.

The rearrangement links TRBV19 to TRBJ1-1; D gene unclear. The germline gives CDR1 LNHDA, CDR2 SQIVND (reference sequence). Trimming took off 7 bases at V and 4 bases at J, with 10 bases between the two ends. The CDR3 spans 12 residues. This CDR3 reads CASKVGGTEAFF. CDR3 DNA: TGTGCCAGTAAAGTGGGCGGCACTGAAGCTTTCTTT.

CDR3 residues: CASSLWAPRDEKLFF. DNA for the CDR3: TGCGCCAGCAGCTTGTGGGCCCCACGGGATGAAAAACTGTTTTTT. The gene calls are TRBV5-1 and TRBJ1-4; D ambiguous. The CDR3 runs to 15 residues. CDR1 is SGHRS, CDR2 YFSETQ, per germline. Trimming shortened V by 1 base and J by 6 bases, and 13 bases separated the two germline ends.

This clone appeared once. The chain has TRBV28 and TRBJ1-5, with 7 bases lining up with TRBD1. The V and J ends lost 3 bases and 3 bases, in that order; junction bases with no gene match: 2. In germline, CDR1 is MDHEN, CDR2 SYDVKM. This CDR3 has 14 residues. The CDR3, as DNA: TGTGCCAGCAGTTTGACAGGGATCAATCAGCCCCAGCATTTT. Translated, it gives CASSLTGINQPQHF.

The chain carries TRBV19 and TRBJ2-1, with a possible D match to TRBD2 (6 bases). The CDR3 is 17 residues long. Germline loops: CDR1 LNHDA, CDR2 SQIVND (reference sequence). V was trimmed by 5 bases and J by 7 bases, leaving 24 bases between them. CDR3 amino acids: CASSPRGRSVARNEQFF. CDR3 in DNA: TGTGCCAGTAGTCCCCGGGGGAGAAGTGTAGCAAGGAATGAGCAGTTCTTC.

The DNA of the CDR3 is TGTGCCAGCAGCTTGTCCAGTTACTCTGGAAACACCATATATTTT. Its translation: CASSLSSYSGNTIYF. The rearrangement joins TRBV5-6 to TRBJ1-3, with no clear D. The CDR3 sequence is 15 residues long. Trimming pared 1 base from V and 0 bases from J, leaving 8 bases between. The germline gives CDR1 SGHDT, CDR2 YYEEEE. The variable domain in full, with the rest retrieved from reference TRBV5-6 and TRBJ1-3, is DAGVTQSPTHLIKTRGQQVTLRCSPKSGHDTVSWYQQALGQGPQFIFQYYEEEERQRGNFPDRFSGHQFPNYSSELNVNALLLGDSALYLCASSLSSYSGNTIYFGEGSWLTVV.

V gene TRBV2 combines with J gene TRBJ2-5; either TRBD1 or TRBD2 may supply D (5 bases each). The CDR3 sequence is 14 residues long. V lost 8 bases, J lost 3 bases, and 16 bases lay in between. Germline V CDR1 and CDR2: SNHLY, FYNNEI. The CDR3 reads CASSKVGRKETQYF. The DNA for the CDR3 is TGTGCCAGCTCCAAAGTGGGACGGAAAGAGACCCAGTACTTC.

The chain recombines TRBV5-5 with TRBJ2-2, with TRBD2 identical over 14 bases. The CDR3 totals 16 residues. V lost 3 bases, J lost 6 bases, and 4 bases stayed unmatched. CDR1 is SGHKS and CDR2 is YYEKEE in the germline V gene (reference sequence). CDR3 DNA: TGTGCCAGCAGCTCCGGACTAGCGGGGGGAGCCGGGGAGCTGTTTTTT. It is translated as CASSSGLAGGAGELFF.

The chain couples TRBV3-1 (or the pseudogene TRBV3-2) to TRBJ2-5, with D hard to call. From germline, CDR1 is LGHDT and CDR2 YNNKEL (reference sequence). The germline V and J ends were trimmed by 5 bases and 5 bases, with 21 bases remaining between them. This CDR3 is 16 amino acids long. This chain's CDR3 is CASSFRGEGLGETQYF. CDR3 sequence (DNA): TGTGCCAGCAGCTTCCGCGGTGAAGGGTTGGGGGAGACCCAGTACTTC.

With regard to this clone: Other DNA sequences of this sample code for an identical CDR3. The V and J genes are TRBV11-2 and TRBJ2-3, with D unclear. The germline CDR1 and CDR2 sequences are SGHAT and FQNNGV. Trimming removed 4 bases at V and 5 bases at J, with 7 bases between. The CDR3 covers 12 residues. CDR3 sequence (DNA): TGTGCCAGCAGCTCGTCGGGAGATACGCAGTATTTT. Protein sequence: CASSSSGDTQYF.

There are a few counts of this clone. This rearrangement joins TRBV7-9 to TRBJ2-7; D is undetermined. From germline, CDR1 is SEHNR and CDR2 FQNEAQ (reference sequence). With 4 bases removed from V and 2 bases from J, the gap between germline ends came to 15 bases. CDR3 length: 15 amino acids. The CDR3 nucleotides are TGTGCCAGCAGCTGGACCGAAGGAGACCCCTACGAGCAGTACTTC. Protein product: CASSWTEGDPYEQYF.

The chain carries TRBV4-2 and TRBJ2-1, with 9 positions matching TRBD2. The germline gives CDR1 LGHNA, CDR2 YNFKEQ. The CDR3 loop spans 19 amino acids. Losses at the gene ends were 2 bases for V and 0 bases for J; bases not matched to a gene: 11. This chain's CDR3 is CASSQPFKASGISYNEQFF. The CDR3 DNA is TGTGCCAGCAGCCAACCGTTTAAGGCTAGCGGGATCTCCTACAATGAGCAGTTCTTC.

V is TRBV6-1 and J is TRBJ1-6; 8 nucleotides match TRBD1. V was clipped by 2 bases and J by 8 bases; unmatched bases: 5. The CDR3 covers 15 residues. Germline loops: CDR1 MNHNS, CDR2 SASEGT. CDR3 DNA: TGTGCCAGCAGTGAACTCTTCAGGGGGCATTCACCCCTCCACTTT. It encodes CASSELFRGHSPLHF.

This sequence joins TRBV20-1 and TRBJ1-1, with 7 positions matching TRBD1. The CDR3 totals 15 residues. J gave up 1 base and V 3 bases, and 8 bases lay outside the gene matches. CDR1 is DFQATT and CDR2 is SNEGSKA in the germline V gene (reference sequence). The CDR3 nucleotides are TGCAGTGCTAGTCTGGGGGCAGGGGGGAACACTGAAGCTTTCTTT. Protein sequence: CSASLGAGGNTEAFF.

The J gene is TRBJ1-5, the V gene TRBV4-1; D is ambiguous. CDR3 length: 15 amino acids. V lost 0 bases, J lost 9 bases, and 15 bases lay in between. Germline V gene data show CDR1 as MGHRA and CDR2 as YSYEKL. The CDR3 DNA sequence: TGCGCCAGCAGCCAAGATCGTCCCGGACGGGGGCCCCAGCATTTT. Translation: CASSQDRPGRGPQHF.

The chain joins TRBV14 to TRBJ1-3; 11 positions match TRBD1. Germline trimming cut 4 bases from V and 9 bases from J; bases unmatched to any gene: 5. This CDR3 is 14 amino acids long. Germline loops: CDR1 SGHDN, CDR2 FVKESK. CDR3 protein: CASSLSGTGGTIYF. The CDR3, as DNA: TGTGCCAGCAGCCTTTCCGGGACAGGGGGCACCATATATTTT.

This chain connects TRBV11-2 to TRBJ2-1, with 9 nucleotides matching TRBD1. The trim removed 6 bases at V and 3 bases at J, leaving 6 bases unmatched. Per the germline V gene, CDR1 is SGHAT and CDR2 is FQNNGV. This CDR3 has 15 amino acids. CDR3 amino acids: CASRAQGAFYNEQFF. The CDR3 DNA reads as TGTGCCAGCAGAGCACAGGGGGCGTTCTACAATGAGCAGTTCTTC.

The J gene is TRBJ2-2, the V gene TRBV7-8, with D tentatively TRBD2 (6 bases). This CDR3 is built from 15 residues. Germline V gene data show CDR1 as SGHVS and CDR2 as FQNEAQ. The V and J ends lost 2 bases and 4 bases respectively, with 11 bases between them. CDR3 DNA sequence: TGTGCCAGCAGCTTATCAAGGCGGGGCACCGGGGAGCTGTTTTTT. Its translation is CASSLSRRGTGELFF.

The rearrangement uses TRBV18 and TRBJ2-2, with 7 positions matching TRBD1. The CDR3 consists of 15 residues. CDR1 KGHSH and CDR2 LQKENI come from the germline V gene. With V trimmed by 4 bases and J by 4 bases, 6 bases remained unmatched. The CDR3 DNA is TGTGCCAGCTCACAAGAGACAGGGATCACCGGGGAGCTGTTTTTT. This gives the protein CASSQETGITGELFF. Using reference TRBV18 and TRBJ2-2 for the parts outside the CDR3, the full variable domain is NAGVMQNPRHLVRRRGQEARLRCSPMKGHSHVYWYRQLPEEGLKFMVYLQKENIIDESGMPKERFSAEFPKEGPSILRIQQVVRGDSAAYFCASSQETGITGELFFGEGSRLTVL.

The chain recombines TRBV6-1 with TRBJ1-2, with D perhaps TRBD1 (6 bases). V was clipped by 1 base and J by 6 bases, with 18 bases between them. Germline V gene lookup returns CDR1 MNHNS and CDR2 SASEGT. The CDR3 spans 16 residues. CDR3 loop: CASSEGLTGTLNGYTF. CDR3 nucleotide sequence: TGTGCCAGCAGTGAAGGCCTTACAGGGACCCTAAATGGCTACACCTTC.

The CDR3 protein is CASSRGAKDEQFF. CDR3 DNA: TGTGCCAGCAGCCGGGGCGCTAAGGATGAGCAGTTCTTC. The rearrangement joins TRBV27 to TRBJ2-1, with D perhaps assigned TRBD1 or TRBD2 (5 bases each). Deletions cut 6 bases from V and 8 bases from J, with 14 bases between. From germline, CDR1 is MNHEY and CDR2 SMNVEV (reference sequence). The CDR3 has 13 amino acids.

V gene TRBV28 combines with J gene TRBJ1-1; the match to TRBD1 covers 7 bases. The germline CDR1 and CDR2 sequences are MDHEN and SYDVKM. J gave up 4 bases and V 3 bases, and 5 bases lay outside the gene matches. The CDR3 sequence is 14 residues long. CDR3 in DNA: TGTGCCAGCAGTTTCACAGGGGCAGGCACTGAAGCTTTCTTT. Translated: CASSFTGAGTEAFF.

The CDR3 DNA sequence: TGTGCCAGCTCACCAGAGCTACAGCTGCGCTCTACGGGGCAGTACTTC. Residues: CASSPELQLRSTGQYF. The chain combines TRBV18 with TRBJ2-7; D remains unclear. Germline-derived CDR1 and CDR2 are KGHSH and LQKENI. The CDR3 totals 16 residues. V gave up 2 bases and J gave up 9 bases, with 23 bases separating them.

The chain couples TRBV5-1 to TRBJ1-6, with D possibly matching TRBD1 (5 bases). The CDR3 has 15 residues. The germline V and J ends were trimmed by 3 bases and 5 bases, with 12 bases remaining between them. CDR1 SGHRS and CDR2 YFSETQ come from the germline V gene. CDR3 sequence (DNA): TGCGCCAGCAGCTATGAAGGGGTCAATAATTCACCCCTCCACTTT. This codes for CASSYEGVNNSPLHF.